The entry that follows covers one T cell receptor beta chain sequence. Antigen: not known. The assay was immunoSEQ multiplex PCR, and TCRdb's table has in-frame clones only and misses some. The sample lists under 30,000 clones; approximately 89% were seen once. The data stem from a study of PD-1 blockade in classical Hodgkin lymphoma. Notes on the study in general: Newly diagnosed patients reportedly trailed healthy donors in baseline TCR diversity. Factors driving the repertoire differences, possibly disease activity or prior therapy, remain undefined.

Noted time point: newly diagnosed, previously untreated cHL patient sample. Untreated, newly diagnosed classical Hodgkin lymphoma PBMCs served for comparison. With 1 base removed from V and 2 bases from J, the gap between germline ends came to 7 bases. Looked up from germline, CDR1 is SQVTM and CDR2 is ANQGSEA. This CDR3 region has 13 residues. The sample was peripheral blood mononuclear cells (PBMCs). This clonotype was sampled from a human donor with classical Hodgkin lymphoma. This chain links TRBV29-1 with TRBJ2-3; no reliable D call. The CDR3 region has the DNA TGCAGCGTTGAAGTGGAAAACACAGATACGCAGTATTTT. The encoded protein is CSVEVENTDTQYF.